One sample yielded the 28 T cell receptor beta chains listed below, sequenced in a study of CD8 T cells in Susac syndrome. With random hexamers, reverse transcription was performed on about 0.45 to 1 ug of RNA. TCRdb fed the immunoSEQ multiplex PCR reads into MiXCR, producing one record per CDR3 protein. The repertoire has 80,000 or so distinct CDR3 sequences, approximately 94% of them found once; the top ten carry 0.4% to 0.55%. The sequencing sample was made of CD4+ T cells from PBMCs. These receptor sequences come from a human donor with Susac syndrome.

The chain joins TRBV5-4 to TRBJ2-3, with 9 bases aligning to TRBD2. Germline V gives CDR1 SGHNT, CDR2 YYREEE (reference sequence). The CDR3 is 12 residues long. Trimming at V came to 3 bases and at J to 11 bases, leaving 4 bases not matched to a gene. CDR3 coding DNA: TGTGCCAGCAGCTCGGCGGGGGGGGAGCAGTATTTT. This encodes CASSSAGGEQYF.

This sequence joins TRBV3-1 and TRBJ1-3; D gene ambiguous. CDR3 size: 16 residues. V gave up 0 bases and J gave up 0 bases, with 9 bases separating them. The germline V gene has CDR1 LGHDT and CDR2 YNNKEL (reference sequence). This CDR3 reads CASSQDKLSSGNTIYF. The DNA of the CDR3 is TGTGCCAGCAGCCAAGATAAGTTGAGCTCTGGAAACACCATATATTTT.

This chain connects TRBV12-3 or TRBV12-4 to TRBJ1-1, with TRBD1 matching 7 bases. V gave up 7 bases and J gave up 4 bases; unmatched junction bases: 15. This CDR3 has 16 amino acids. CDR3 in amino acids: CASNPGRTTGPTEAFF. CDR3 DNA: TGTGCCAGCAACCCGGGTAGGACGACAGGGCCCACTGAAGCTTTCTTT.

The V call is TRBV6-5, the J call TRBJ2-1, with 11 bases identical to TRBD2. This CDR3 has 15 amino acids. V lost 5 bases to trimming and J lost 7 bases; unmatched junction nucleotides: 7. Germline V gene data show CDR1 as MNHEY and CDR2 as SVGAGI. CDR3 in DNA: TGTGCCAGCAGTGGCTCTAGCGGGAGGACGAATGAGCAGTTCTTC. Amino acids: CASSGSSGRTNEQFF.

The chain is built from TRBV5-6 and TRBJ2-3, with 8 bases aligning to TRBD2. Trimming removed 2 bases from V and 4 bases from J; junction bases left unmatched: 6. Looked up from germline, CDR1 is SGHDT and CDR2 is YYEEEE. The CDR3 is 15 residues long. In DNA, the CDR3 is TGTGCCAGCAGCTTACCGGGACTAGGAGCAGATACGCAGTATTTT. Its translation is CASSLPGLGADTQYF.

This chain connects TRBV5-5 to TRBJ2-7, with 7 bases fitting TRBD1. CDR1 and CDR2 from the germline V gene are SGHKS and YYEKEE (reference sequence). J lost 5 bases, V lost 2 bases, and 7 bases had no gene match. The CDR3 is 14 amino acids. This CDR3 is CASSLPLTGHEQYF. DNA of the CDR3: TGTGCCAGCAGCTTACCGTTGACAGGGCACGAGCAGTACTTC. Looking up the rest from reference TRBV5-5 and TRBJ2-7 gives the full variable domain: DAGVTQSPTHLIKTRGQQVTLRCSPISGHKSVSWYQQVLGQGPQFIFQYYEKEERGRGNFPDRFSARQFPNYSSELNVNALLLGDSALYLCASSLPLTGHEQYFGPGTRLTVT.

The CDR3 DNA reads TGCAGTGCTCGCCCCCGGGACAGGGGCACCTACGAGCAGTACTTC. It encodes CSARPRDRGTYEQYF. The chain couples TRBV20-1 to TRBJ2-7, with 10 bases lining up with TRBD1. The J segment lost 2 bases and the V segment lost 5 bases, leaving 9 bases of the junction unmatched. This CDR3 comprises 15 residues. From germline, CDR1 is DFQATT and CDR2 SNEGSKA (reference sequence).

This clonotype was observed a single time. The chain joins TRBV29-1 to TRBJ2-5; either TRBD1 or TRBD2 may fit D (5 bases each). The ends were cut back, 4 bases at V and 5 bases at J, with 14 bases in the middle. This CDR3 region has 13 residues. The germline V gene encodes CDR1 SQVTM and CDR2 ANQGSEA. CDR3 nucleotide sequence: TGCAGCGTTGCCGTGGGGGTATATGAGACCCAGTACTTC. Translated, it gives CSVAVGVYETQYF.

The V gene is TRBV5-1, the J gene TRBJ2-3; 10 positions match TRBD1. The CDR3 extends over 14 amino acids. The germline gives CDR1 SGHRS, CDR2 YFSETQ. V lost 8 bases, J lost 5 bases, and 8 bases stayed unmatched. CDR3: CASNRDRGGDTQYF. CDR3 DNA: TGCGCCAGTAACCGGGACAGGGGAGGAGATACGCAGTATTTT.

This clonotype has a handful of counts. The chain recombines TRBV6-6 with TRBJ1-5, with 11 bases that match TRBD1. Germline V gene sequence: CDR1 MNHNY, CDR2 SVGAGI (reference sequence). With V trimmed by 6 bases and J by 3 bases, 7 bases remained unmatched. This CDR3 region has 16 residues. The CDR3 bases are TGTGCCAGCAGAGTAGGACAGGGGGCTATCAATCAGCCCCAGCATTTT. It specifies CASRVGQGAINQPQHF.

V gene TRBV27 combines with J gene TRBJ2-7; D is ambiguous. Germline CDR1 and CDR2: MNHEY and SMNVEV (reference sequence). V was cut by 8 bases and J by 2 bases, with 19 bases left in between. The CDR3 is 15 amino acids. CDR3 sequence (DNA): TGTGCCAGCTCCGGTGGCCGTTACACAACCTACGAGCAGTACTTC. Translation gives CASSGGRYTTYEQYF.

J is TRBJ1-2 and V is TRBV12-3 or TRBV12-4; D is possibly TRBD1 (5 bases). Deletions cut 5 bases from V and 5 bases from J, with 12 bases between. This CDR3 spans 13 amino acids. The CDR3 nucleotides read TGTGCCAGCAGTAGACAGCTGCTATATGGCTACACCTTC. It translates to CASSRQLLYGYTF.

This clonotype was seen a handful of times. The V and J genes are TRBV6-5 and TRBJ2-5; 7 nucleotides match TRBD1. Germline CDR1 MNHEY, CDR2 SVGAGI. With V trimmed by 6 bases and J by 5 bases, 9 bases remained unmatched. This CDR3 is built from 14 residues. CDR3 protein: CASSSLQGRETQYF. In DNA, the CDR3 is TGTGCCAGCAGCTCTCTACAGGGGCGGGAGACCCAGTACTTC.

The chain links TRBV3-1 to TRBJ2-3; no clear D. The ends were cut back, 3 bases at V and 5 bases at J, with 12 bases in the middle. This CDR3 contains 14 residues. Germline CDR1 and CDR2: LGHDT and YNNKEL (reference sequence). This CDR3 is CASSHRQAQDTQYF. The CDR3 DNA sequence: TGTGCCAGCAGCCATCGACAAGCGCAAGATACGCAGTATTTT.

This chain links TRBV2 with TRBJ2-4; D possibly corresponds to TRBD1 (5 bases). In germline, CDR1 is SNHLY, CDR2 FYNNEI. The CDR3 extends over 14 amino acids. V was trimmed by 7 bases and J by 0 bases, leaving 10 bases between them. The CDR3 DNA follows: TGTGCCAGCAAACAGACAGTAGCCAAAAACATTCAGTACTTC. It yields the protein CASKQTVAKNIQYF.

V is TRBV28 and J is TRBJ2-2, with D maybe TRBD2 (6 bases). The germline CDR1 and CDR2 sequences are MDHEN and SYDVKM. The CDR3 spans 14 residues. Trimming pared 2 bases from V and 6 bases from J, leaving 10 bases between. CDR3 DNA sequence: TGTGCCAGCAGTTTAGGAGGCGGGGCCGGGGAGCTGTTTTTT. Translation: CASSLGGGAGELFF.

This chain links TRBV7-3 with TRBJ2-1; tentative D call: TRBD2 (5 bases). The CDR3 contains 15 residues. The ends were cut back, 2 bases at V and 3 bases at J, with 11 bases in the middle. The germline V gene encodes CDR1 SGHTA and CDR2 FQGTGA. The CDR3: CASSLGLSGYNEQFF. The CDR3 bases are TGTGCCAGCAGCTTAGGACTCTCTGGCTACAATGAGCAGTTCTTC.

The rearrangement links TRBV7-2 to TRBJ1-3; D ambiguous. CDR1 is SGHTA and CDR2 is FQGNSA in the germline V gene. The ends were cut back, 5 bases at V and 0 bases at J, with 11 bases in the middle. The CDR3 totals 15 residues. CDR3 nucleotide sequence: TGTGCCAGCAGCACCAACAGTGCCTCTGGAAACACCATATATTTT. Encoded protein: CASSTNSASGNTIYF.

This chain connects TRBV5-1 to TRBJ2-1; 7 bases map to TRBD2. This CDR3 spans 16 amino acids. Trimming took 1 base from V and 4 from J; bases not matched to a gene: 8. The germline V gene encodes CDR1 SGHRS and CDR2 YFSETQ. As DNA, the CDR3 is TGCGCCAGCAGCTTGCGGGCGGGGGAAACTTACAATGAGCAGTTCTTC. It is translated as CASSLRAGETYNEQFF.

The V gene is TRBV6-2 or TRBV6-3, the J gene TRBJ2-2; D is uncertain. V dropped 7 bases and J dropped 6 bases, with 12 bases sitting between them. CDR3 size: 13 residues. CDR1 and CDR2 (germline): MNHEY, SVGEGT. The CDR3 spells CASKPRSPGELFF. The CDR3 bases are TGTGCCAGCAAGCCGCGGAGCCCCGGGGAGCTGTTTTTT.

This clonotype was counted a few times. CDR3 region: CASSLYGRTSTDTQYF. The CDR3, as DNA: TGCGCCAGCAGCTTGTACGGGCGTACTAGCACAGATACGCAGTATTTT. The gene calls are TRBV5-1 and TRBJ2-3; D is unclear. The length of the CDR3 is 16 residues. Trimming removed 1 base at V and 0 bases at J, with 12 bases between. Germline V lookup: CDR1 SGHRS, CDR2 YFSETQ.

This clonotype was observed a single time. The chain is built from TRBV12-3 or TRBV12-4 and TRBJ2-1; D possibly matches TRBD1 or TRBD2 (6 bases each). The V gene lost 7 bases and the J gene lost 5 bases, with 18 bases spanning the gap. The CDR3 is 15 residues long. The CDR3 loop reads CASTHSGGQNNEQFF. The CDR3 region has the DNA TGTGCCAGCACCCACAGTGGGGGGCAGAACAATGAGCAGTTCTTC.

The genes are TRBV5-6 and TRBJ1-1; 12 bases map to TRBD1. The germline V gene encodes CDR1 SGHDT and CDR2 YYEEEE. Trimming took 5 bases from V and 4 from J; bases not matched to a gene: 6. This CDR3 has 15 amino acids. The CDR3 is CASSRDRGRSTEAFF. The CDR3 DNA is TGTGCCAGCAGTAGGGACAGGGGGCGGAGCACTGAAGCTTTCTTT.

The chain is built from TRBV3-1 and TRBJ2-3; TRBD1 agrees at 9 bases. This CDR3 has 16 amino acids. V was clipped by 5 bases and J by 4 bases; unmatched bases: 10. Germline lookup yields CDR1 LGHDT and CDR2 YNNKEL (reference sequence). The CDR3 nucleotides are TGTGCCAGCAGCGAACAGGGGGCGCGGGGAGCAGATACGCAGTATTTT. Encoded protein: CASSEQGARGADTQYF.

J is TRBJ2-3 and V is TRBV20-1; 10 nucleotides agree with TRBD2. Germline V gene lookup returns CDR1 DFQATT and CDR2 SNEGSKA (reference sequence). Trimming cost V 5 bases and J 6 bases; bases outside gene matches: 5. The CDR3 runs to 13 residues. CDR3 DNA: TGCAGTGCTCGTCTAGCGGGGGAGGATACGCAGTATTTT. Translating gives CSARLAGEDTQYF.

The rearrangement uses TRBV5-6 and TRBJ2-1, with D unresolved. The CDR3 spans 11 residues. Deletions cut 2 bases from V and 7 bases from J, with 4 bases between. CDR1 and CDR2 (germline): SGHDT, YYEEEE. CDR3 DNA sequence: TGTGCCAGCAGCTTCGGGAATGAGCAGTTCTTC. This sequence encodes CASSFGNEQFF.

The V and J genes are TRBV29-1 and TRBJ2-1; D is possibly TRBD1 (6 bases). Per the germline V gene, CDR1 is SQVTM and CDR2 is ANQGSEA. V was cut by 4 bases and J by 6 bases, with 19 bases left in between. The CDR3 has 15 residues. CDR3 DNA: TGCAGCGTTGGATTTGGACAGCTTCAAGCCAATGAGCAGTTCTTC. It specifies CSVGFGQLQANEQFF.

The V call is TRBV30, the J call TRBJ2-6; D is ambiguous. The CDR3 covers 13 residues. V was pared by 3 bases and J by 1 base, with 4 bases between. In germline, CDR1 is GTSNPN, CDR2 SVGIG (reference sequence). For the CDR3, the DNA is TGTGCCTGGAGGAATTCTGGGGCCAACGTCCTGACTTTC. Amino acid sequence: CAWRNSGANVLTF.